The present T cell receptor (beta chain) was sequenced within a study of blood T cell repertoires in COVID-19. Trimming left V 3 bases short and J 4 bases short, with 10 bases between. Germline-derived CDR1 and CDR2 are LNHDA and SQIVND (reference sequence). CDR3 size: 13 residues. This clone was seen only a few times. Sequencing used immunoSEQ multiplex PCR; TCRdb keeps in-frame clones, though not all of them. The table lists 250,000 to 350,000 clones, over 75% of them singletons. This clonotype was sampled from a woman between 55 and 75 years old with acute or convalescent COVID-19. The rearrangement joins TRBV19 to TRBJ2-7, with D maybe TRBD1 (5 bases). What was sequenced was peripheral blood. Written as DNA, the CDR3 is TGTGCCAGTAGTATCACGACAGATTACGAGCAGTACTTC. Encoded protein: CASSITTDYEQYF.